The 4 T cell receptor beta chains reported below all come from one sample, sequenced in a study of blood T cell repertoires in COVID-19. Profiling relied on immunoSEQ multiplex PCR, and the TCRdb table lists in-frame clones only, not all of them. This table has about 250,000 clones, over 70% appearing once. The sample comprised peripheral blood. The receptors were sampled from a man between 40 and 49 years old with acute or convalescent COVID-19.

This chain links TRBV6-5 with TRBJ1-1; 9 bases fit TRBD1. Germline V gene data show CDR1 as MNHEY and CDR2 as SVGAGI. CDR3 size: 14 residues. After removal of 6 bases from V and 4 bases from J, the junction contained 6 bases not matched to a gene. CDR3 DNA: TGTGCCAGCAGCCGGACGACAGGGGGCACTGAAGCTTTCTTT. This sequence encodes CASSRTTGGTEAFF.

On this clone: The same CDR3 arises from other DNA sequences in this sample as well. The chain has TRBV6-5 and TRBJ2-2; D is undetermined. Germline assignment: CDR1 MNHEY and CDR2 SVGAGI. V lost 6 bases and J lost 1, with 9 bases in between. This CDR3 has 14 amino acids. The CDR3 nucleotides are TGTGCCAGCAGGCTACAGCAGAACACCGGGGAGCTGTTTTTT. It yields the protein CASRLQQNTGELFF.

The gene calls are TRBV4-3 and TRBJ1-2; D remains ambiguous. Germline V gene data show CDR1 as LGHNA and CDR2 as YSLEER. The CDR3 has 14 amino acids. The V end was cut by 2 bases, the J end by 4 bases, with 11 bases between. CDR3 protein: CASSQKTTGYGYTF. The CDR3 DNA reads TGCGCCAGCAGCCAAAAAACGACGGGCTATGGCTACACCTTC.

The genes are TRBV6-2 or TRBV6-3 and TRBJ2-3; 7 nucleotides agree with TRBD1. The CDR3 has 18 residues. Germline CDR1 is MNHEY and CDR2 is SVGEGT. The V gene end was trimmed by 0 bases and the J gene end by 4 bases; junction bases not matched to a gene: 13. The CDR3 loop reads CASSYSRLGGGRADTQYF. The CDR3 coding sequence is TGTGCCAGCAGTTACTCGAGGTTAGGGGGCGGTCGGGCAGATACGCAGTATTTT.